This T cell receptor beta chain was identified in a study of patients and donors after allogeneic stem cell transplantation. This clonotype was observed a few times. J lost 4 bases, V lost 1 base, and 1 base had no gene match. From germline, CDR1 is SGHVS and CDR2 FNYEAQ. The CDR3 covers 16 residues. TCRdb used MiXCR to reprocess the RT-PCR reads, holding one entry per CDR3 protein. The profile covers about 74,000 distinct CDR3 sequences, with around a quarter appearing a single time and around 27% taken by the ten largest. The sample was blood, either unsorted or a sorted T cell fraction (not recorded which). The chain has TRBV7-6 and TRBJ2-1; TRBD2 aligns across 13 bases. The sequence derives from a human donor who was either an allogeneic HSCT recipient or a stem cell or donor lymphocyte infusion donor (not recorded which). It is not recorded whose cells these are; they may come from a transplant donor. CDR3 protein: CASSLELAGGYNEQFF. Written as DNA, the CDR3 is TGTGCCAGCAGCTTAGAACTAGCGGGAGGGTACAATGAGCAGTTCTTC.